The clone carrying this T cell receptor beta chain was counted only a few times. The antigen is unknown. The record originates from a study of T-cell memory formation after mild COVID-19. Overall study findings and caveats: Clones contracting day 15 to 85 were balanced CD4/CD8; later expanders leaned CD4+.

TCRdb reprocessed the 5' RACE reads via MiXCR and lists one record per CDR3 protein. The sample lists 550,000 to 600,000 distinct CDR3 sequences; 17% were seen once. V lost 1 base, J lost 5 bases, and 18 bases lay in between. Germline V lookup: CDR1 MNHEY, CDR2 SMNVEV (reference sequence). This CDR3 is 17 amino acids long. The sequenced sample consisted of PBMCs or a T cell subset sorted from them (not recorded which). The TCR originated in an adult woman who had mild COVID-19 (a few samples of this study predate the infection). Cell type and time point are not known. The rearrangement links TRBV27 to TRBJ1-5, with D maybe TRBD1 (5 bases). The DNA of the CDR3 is TGTGCCAGCAGTTTATTTGGGACGGAGTTCGTGGATCAGCCCCAGCATTTT. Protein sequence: CASSLFGTEFVDQPQHF.